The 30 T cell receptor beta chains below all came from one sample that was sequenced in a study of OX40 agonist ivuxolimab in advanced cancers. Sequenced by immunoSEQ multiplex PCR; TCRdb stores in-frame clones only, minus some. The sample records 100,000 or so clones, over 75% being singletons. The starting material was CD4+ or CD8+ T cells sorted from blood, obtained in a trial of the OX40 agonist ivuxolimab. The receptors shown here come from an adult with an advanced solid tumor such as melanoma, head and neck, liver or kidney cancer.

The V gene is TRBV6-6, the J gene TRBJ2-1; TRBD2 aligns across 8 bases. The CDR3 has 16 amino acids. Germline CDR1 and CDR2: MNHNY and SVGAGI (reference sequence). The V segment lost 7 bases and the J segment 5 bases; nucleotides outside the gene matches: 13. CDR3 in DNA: TGTGCCAGCAAAACGGGGGGGGCAGGGAACCACAATGAGCAGTTCTTC. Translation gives CASKTGGAGNHNEQFF.

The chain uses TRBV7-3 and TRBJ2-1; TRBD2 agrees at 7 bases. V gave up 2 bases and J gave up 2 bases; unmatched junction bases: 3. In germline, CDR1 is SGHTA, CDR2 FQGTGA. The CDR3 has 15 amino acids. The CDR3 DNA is TGTGCCAGCAGCTTATTTAGCGGGCCCTACAATGAGCAGTTCTTC. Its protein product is CASSLFSGPYNEQFF. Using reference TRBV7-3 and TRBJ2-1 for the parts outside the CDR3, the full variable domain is GAGVSQTPSNKVTEKGKYVELRCDPISGHTALYWYRQSLGQGPEFLIYFQGTGAADDSGLPNDRFFAVRPEGSVSTLKIQRTERGDSAVYLCASSLFSGPYNEQFFGPGTRLTVL.

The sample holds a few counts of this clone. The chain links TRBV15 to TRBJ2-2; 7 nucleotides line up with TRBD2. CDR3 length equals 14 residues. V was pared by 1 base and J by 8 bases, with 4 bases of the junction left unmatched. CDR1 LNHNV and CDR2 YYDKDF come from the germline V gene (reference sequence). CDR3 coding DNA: TGTGCCACCAGCAGAGTGGCGGGAGAAGGGGAGCTGTTTTTT. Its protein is CATSRVAGEGELFF.

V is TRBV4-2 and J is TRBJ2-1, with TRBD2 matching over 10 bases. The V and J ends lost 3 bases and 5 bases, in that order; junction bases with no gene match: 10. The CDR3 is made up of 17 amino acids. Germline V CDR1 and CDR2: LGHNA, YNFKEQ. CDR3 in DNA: TGTGCCAGCAGCCATGGTCGGGGGACTAGCGAAAACAATGAGCAGTTCTTC. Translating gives CASSHGRGTSENNEQFF.

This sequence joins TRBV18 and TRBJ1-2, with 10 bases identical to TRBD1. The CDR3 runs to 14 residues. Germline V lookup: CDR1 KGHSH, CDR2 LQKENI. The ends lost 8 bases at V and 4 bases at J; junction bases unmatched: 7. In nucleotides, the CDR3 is TGTGCCAGCCTTCCGGGACAGGGGACCTATGGCTACACCTTC. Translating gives CASLPGQGTYGYTF.

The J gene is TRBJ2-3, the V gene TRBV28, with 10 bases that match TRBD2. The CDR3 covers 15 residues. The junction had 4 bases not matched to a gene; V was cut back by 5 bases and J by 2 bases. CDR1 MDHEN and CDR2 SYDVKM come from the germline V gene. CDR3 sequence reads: CASSVAGGITDTQYF. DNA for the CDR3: TGTGCCAGCAGTGTAGCGGGAGGAATCACAGATACGCAGTATTTT.

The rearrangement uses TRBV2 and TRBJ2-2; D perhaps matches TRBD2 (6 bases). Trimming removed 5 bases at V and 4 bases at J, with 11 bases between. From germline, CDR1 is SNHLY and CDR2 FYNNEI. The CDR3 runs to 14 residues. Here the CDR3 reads CASSKGLGTGELFF. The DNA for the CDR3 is TGTGCCAGCAGTAAGGGACTTGGCACCGGGGAGCTGTTTTTT.

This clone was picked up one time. The CDR3 sequence: CASSESYEQYF. The CDR3 nucleotides read TGTGCCAGCAGTGAATCCTACGAGCAGTACTTC. The gene calls are TRBV25-1 and TRBJ2-7, with D unclear. Germline CDR1 and CDR2: MGHDK and SYGVNS. V dropped 1 base and J dropped 2 bases, with 0 bases sitting between them. The CDR3 loop spans 11 amino acids.

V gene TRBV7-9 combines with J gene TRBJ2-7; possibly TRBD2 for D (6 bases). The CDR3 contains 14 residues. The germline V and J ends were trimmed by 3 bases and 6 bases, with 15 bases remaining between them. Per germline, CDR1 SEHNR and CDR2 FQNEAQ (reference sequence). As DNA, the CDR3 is TGTGCCAGCAGCTTTGGAGGGAGCCGTTCCGAGCAGTACTTC. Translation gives CASSFGGSRSEQYF.

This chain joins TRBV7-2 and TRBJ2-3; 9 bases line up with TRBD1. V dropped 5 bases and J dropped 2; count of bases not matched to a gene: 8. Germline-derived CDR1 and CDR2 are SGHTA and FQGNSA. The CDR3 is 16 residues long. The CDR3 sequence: CASSPRTGANTDTQYF. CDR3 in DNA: TGTGCCAGCAGCCCGCGGACAGGGGCCAACACAGATACGCAGTATTTT.

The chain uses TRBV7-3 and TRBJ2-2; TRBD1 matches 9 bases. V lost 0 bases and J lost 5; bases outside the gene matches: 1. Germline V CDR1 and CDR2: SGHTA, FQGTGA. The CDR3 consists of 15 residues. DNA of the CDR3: TGTGCCAGCAGCTTAACGGGACAGGGAACCGGGGAGCTGTTTTTT. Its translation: CASSLTGQGTGELFF.

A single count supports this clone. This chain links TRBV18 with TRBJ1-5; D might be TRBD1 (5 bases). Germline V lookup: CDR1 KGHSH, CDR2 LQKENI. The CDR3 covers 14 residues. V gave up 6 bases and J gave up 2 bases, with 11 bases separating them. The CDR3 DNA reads TGTGCCAGCTCCCTTGGGGGTGGCAATCAGCCCCAGCATTTT. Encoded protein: CASSLGGGNQPQHF.

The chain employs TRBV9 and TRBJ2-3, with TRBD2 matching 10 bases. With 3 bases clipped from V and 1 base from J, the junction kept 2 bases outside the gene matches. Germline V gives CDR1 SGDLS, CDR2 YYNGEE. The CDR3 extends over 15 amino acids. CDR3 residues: CASSALAGGTDTQYF. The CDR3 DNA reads TGTGCCAGCAGCGCCCTAGCGGGGGGCACAGATACGCAGTATTTT.

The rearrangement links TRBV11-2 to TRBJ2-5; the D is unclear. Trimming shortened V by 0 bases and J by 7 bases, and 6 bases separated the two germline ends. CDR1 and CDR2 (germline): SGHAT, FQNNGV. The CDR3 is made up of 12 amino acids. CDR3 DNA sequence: TGTGCCAGCAGCTTAGACGCCGGGACCCAGTACTTC. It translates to CASSLDAGTQYF.

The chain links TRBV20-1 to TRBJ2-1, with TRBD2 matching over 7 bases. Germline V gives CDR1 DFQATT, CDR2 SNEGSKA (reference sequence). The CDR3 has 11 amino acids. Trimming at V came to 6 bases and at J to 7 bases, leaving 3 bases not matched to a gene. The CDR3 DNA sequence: TGCAGTGCGCTACTAGCGAATGAGCAGTTCTTC. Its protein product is CSALLANEQFF.

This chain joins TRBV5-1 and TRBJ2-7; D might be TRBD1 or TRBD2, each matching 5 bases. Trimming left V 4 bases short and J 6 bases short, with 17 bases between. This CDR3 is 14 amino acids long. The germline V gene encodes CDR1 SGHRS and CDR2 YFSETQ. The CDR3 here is CASSRGDTVGEQYF. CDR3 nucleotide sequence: TGCGCCAGCAGCAGGGGAGATACTGTGGGCGAGCAGTACTTC.

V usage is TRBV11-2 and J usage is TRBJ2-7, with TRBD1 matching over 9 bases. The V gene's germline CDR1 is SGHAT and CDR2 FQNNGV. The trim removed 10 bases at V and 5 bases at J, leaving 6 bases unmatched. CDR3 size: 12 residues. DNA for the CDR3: TGTGCCACGGGACAGGGCCGCCACGAGCAGTACTTC. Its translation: CATGQGRHEQYF.

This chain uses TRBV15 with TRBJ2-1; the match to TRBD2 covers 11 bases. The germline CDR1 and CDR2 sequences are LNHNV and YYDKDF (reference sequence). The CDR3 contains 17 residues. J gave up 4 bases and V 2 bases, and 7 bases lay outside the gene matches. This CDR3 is CATSRSNSGGGYNEQFF. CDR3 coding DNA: TGTGCCACCAGCAGATCCAATAGCGGGGGGGGATACAATGAGCAGTTCTTC.

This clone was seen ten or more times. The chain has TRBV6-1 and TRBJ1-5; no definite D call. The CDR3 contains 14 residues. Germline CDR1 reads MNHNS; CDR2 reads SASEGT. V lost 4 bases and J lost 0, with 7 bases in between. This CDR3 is CASSVQFSNQPQHF. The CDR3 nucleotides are TGTGCCAGCAGTGTACAATTTAGCAATCAGCCCCAGCATTTT.

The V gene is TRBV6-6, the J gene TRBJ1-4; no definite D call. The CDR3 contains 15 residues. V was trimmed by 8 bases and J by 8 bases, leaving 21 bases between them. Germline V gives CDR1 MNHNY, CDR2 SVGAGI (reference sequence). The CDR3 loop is CASARTRPGLEKLFF. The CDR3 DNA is TGTGCCAGCGCCCGGACCAGGCCCGGGCTCGAAAAACTGTTTTTT.

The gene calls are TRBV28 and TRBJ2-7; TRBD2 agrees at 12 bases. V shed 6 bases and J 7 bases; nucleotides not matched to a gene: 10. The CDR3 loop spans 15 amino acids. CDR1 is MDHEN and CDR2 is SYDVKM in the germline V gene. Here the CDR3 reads CASRELAGGVGEQYF. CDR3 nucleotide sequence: TGTGCCAGCAGAGAACTAGCGGGAGGCGTGGGGGAGCAGTACTTC.

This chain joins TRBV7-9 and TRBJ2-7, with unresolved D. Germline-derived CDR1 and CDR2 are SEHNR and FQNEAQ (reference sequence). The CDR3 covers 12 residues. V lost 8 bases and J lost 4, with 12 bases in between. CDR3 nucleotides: TGTGCCAGCGCAAACGGGCTTTACGAGCAGTACTTC. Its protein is CASANGLYEQYF.

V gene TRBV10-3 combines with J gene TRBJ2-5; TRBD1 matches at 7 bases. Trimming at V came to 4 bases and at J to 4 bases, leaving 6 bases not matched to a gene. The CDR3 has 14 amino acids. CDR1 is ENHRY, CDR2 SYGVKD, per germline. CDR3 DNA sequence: TGTGCCATCAGTGCATCACAGGGGATAGAGACCCAGTACTTC. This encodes CAISASQGIETQYF.

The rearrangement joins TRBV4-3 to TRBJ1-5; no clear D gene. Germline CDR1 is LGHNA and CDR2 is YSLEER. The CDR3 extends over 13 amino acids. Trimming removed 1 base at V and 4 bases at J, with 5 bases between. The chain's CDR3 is CASSQGPNQPQHF. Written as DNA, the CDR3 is TGCGCCAGCAGCCAAGGACCTAATCAGCCCCAGCATTTT.

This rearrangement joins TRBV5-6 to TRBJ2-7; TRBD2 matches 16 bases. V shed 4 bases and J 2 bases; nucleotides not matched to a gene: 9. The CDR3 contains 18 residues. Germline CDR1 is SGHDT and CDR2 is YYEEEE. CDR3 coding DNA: TGTGCCAGCAGCCCGGGACTAGCGGGAGGGCCGGGGGCCTACGAGCAGTACTTC. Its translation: CASSPGLAGGPGAYEQYF.

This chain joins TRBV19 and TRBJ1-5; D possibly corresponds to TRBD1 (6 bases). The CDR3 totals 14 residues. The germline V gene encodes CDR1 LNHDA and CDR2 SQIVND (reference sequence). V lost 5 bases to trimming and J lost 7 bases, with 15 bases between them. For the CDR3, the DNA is TGTGCCAGTAGTGCGCTACAGGGTGCCCAGCCCCAGCATTTT. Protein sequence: CASSALQGAQPQHF.

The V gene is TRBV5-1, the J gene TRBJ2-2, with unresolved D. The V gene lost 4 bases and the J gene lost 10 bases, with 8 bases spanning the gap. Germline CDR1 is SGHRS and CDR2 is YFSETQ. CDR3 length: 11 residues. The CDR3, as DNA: TGCGCCAGCAGCGCGTCCATGGAGCTGTTTTTT. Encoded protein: CASSASMELFF.

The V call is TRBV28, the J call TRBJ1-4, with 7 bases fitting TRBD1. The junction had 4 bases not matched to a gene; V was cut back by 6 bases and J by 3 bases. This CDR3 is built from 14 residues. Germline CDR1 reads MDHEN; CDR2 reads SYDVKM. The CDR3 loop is CASRPGQPNEKLFF. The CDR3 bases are TGTGCCAGCAGGCCGGGACAGCCTAATGAAAAACTGTTTTTT. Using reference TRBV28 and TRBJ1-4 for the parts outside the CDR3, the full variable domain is DVKVTQSSRYLVKRTGEKVFLECVQDMDHENMFWYRQDPGLGLRLIYFSYDVKMKEKGDIPEGYSVSREKKERFSLILESASTNQTSMYLCASRPGQPNEKLFFGSGTQLSVL.

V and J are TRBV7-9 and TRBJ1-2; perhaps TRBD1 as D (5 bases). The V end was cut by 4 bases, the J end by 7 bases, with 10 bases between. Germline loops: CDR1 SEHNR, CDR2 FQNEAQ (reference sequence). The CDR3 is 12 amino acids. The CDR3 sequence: CASSSGLFGYTF. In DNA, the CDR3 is TGTGCCAGCAGCTCGGGACTCTTTGGCTACACCTTC.

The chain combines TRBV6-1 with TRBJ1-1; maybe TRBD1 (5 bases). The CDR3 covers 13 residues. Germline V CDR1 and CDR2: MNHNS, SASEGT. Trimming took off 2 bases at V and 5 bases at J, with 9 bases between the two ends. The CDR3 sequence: CASSERQGTEAFF. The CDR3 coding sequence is TGTGCCAGCAGTGAAAGGCAGGGAACTGAAGCTTTCTTT.